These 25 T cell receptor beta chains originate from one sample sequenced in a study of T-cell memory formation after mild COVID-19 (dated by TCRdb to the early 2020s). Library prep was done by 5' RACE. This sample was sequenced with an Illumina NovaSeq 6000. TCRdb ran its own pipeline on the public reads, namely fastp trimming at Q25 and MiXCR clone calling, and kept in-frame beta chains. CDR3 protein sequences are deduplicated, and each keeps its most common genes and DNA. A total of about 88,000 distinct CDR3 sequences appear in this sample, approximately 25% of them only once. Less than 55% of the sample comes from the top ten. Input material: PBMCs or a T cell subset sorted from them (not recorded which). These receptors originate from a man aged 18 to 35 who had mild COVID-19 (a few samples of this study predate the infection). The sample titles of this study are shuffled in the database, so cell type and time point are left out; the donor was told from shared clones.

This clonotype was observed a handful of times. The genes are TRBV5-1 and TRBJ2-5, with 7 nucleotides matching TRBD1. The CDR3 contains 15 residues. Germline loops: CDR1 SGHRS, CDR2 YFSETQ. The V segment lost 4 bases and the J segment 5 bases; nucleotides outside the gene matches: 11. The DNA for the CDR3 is TGCGCCAGCAGCGGACTGACAGGGTCGGACGAGACCCAGTACTTC. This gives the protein CASSGLTGSDETQYF.

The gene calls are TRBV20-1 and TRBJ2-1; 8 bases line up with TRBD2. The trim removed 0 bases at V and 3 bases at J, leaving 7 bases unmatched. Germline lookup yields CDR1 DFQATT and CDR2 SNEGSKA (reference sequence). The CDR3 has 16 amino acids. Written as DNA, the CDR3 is TGCAGTGCTAGAGATGTTCGCGGGGGGAACTACAATGAGCAGTTCTTC. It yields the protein CSARDVRGGNYNEQFF.

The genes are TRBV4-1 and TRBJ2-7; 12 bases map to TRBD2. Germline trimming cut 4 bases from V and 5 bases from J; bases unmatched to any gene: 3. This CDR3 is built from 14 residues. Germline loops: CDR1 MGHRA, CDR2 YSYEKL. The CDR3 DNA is TGCGCCAGCAGCCTGGGACTAGCGGGCGACGAGCAGTACTTC. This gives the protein CASSLGLAGDEQYF.

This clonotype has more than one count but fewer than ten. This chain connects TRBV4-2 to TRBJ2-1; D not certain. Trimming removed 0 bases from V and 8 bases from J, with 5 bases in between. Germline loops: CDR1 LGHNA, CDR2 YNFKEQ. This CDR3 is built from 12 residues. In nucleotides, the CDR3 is TGTGCCAGCAGCCAAGATCCCGATGAGCAGTTCTTC. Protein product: CASSQDPDEQFF.

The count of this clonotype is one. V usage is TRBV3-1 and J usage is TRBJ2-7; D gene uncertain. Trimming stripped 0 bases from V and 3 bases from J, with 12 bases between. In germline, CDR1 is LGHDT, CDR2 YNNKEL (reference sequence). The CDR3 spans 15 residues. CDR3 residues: CASSQDPSRHYEQYF. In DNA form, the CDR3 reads TGTGCCAGCAGCCAAGACCCCTCCCGCCACTACGAGCAGTACTTC.

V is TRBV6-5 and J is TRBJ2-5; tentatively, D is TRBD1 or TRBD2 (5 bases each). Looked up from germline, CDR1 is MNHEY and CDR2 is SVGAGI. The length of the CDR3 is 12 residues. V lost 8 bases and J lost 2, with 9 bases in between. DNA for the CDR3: TGTGCCAGCGGAGGACAACAAGAGACCCAGTACTTC. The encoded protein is CASGGQQETQYF.

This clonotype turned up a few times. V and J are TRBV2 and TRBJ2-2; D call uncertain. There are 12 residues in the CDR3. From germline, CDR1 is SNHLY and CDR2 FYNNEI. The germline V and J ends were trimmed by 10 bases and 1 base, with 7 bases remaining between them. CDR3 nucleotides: TGTGCCATATTCTGGAACACCGGGGAGCTGTTTTTT. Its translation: CAIFWNTGELFF.

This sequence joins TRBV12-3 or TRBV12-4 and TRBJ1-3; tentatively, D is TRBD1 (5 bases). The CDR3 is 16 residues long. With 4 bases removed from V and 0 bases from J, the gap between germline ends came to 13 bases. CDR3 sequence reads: CASSSRGLFSGNTIYF. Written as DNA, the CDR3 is TGTGCCAGCAGTTCGAGGGGCCTCTTCTCTGGAAACACCATATATTTT.

The CDR3 loop is CSAMVPSYNEQFF. The CDR3 DNA sequence: TGCAGTGCTATGGTCCCGTCCTACAATGAGCAGTTCTTC. The V gene is TRBV20-1, the J gene TRBJ2-1, with unresolved D. CDR1 and CDR2 (germline): DFQATT, SNEGSKA (reference sequence). This CDR3 region has 13 residues. Trimming cost V 4 bases and J 1 base, with 8 bases left between them.

The CDR3 DNA follows: TGTGCCAGCAGCTTCACTACTTCCGGGACAGGGAAAAGGACAGATACGCAGTATTTT. The encoded protein is CASSFTTSGTGKRTDTQYF. The J gene is TRBJ2-3, the V gene TRBV11-2, with TRBD1 matching over 9 bases. Germline V gene data show CDR1 as SGHAT and CDR2 as FQNNGV. V lost 3 bases and J lost 3; bases outside the gene matches: 16. The CDR3 runs to 19 residues.

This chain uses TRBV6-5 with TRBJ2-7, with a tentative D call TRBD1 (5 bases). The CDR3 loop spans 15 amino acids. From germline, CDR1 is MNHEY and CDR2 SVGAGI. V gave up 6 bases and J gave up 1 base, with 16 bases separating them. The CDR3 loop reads CASSHQGTASYEQYF. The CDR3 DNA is TGTGCCAGCAGCCACCAGGGTACCGCATCCTACGAGCAGTACTTC.

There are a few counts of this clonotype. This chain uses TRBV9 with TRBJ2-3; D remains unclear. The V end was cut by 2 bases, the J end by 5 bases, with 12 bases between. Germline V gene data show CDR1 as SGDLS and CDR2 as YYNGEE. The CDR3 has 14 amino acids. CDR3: CASSVELRGDTQYF. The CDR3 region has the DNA TGTGCCAGCAGCGTTGAATTACGTGGAGATACGCAGTATTTT. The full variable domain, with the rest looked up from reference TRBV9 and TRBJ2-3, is DSGVTQTPKHLITATGQRVTLRCSPRSGDLSVYWYQQSLDQGLQFLIQYYNGEERAKGNILERFSAQQFPDLHSELNLSSLELGDSALYFCASSVELRGDTQYFGPGTRLTVL.

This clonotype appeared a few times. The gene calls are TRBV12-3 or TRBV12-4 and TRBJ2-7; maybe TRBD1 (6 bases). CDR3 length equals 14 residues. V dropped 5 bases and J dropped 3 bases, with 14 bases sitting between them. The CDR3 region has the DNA TGTGCCAGCAGTACCAGGGGAGAGGACTACGAGCAGTACTTC. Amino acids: CASSTRGEDYEQYF.

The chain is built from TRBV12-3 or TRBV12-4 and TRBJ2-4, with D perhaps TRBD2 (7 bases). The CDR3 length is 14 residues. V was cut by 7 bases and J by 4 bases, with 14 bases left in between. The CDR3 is CASTVRGRKNIQYF. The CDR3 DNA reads TGTGCCAGCACCGTGCGGGGGCGGAAAAACATTCAGTACTTC.

The CDR3 DNA follows: TGTGCCAGCAGCTCGACTAGCGGGGGAGTTCAAGAGACCCAGTACTTC. Its protein is CASSSTSGGVQETQYF. This sequence joins TRBV7-9 and TRBJ2-5, with 12 bases matching TRBD2. The CDR3 runs 16 residues. The V and J ends lost 4 bases and 2 bases, in that order; junction bases with no gene match: 5. Germline values: CDR1 SEHNR, CDR2 FQNEAQ (reference sequence).

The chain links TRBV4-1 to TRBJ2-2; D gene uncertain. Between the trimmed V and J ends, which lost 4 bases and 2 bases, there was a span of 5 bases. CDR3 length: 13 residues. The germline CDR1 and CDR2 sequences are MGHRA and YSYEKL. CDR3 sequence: CASSLDNTGELFF. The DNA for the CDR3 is TGCGCCAGCAGCCTTGACAACACCGGGGAGCTGTTTTTT.

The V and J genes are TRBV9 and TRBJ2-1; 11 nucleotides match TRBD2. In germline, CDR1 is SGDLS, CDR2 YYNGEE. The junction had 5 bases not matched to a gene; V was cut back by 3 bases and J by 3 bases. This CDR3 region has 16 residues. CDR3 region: CASSGGGLAVYNEQFF. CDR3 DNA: TGTGCCAGCAGCGGGGGGGGACTAGCGGTCTACAATGAGCAGTTCTTC.

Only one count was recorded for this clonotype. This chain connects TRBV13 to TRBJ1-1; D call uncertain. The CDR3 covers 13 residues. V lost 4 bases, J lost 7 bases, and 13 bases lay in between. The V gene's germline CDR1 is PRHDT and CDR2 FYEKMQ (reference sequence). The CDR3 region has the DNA TGTGCCAGCAGCTCCTCAGGTCCTCTTGAAGCTTTCTTT. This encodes CASSSSGPLEAFF.

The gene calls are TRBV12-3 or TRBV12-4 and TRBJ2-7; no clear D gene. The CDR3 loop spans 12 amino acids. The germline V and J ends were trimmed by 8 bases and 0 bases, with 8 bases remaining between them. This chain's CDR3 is CASAWGSYEQYF. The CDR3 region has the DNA TGTGCCAGCGCCTGGGGCTCCTACGAGCAGTACTTC.

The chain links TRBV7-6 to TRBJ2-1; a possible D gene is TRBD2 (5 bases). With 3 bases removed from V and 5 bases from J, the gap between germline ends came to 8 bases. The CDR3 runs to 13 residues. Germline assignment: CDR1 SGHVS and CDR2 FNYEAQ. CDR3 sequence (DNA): TGTGCCAGCAGCTTGGGAGAAAACAATGAGCAGTTCTTC. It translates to CASSLGENNEQFF.

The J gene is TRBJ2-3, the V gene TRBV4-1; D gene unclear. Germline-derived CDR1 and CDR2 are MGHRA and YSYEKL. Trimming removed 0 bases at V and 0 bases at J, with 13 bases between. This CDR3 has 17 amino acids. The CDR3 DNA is TGCGCCAGCAGCCAAGACGCCGTCGGAACTAGCACAGATACGCAGTATTTT. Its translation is CASSQDAVGTSTDTQYF.

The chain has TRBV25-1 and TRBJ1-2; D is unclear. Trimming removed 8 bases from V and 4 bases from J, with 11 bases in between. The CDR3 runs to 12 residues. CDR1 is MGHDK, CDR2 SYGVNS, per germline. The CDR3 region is CASGSGPYGYTF. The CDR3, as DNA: TGTGCCAGCGGGTCCGGGCCCTATGGCTACACCTTC.

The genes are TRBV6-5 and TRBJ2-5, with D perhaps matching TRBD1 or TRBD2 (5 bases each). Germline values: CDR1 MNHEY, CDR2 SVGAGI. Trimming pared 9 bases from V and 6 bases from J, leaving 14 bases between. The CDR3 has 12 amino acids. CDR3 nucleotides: TGTGCCAGTAGCGAGGGGTGGAAGACCCAGTACTTC. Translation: CASSEGWKTQYF.

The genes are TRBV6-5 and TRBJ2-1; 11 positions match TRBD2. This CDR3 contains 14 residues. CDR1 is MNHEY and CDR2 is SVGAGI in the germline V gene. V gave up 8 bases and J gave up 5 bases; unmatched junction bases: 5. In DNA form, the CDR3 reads TGTGCCAGCGCCACTAGCGGGGGACACAATGAGCAGTTCTTC. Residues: CASATSGGHNEQFF.

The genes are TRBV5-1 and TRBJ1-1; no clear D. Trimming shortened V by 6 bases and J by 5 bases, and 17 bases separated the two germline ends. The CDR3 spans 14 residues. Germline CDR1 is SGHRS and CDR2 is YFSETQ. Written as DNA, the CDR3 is TGCGCCAGCACCTCCCTTGGGGTTGGGACTGAAGCTTTCTTT. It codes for CASTSLGVGTEAFF.